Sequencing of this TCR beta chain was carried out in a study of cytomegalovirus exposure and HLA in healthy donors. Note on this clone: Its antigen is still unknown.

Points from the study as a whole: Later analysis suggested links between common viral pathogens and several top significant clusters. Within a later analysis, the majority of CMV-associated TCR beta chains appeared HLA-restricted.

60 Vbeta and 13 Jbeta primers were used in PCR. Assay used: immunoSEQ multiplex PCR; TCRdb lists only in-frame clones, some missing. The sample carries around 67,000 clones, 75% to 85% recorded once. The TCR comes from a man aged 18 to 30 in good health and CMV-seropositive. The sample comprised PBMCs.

CDR3 amino acids: CASRLDREINQPQHF. The CDR3, as DNA: TGTGCCAGCAGACTGGACAGGGAAATCAATCAGCCCCAGCATTTT. The rearrangement joins TRBV6-1 to TRBJ1-5; 8 bases align to TRBD1. J gave up 3 bases and V 6 bases, and 7 bases lay outside the gene matches. Germline CDR1 MNHNS, CDR2 SASEGT. The CDR3 is made up of 15 amino acids.